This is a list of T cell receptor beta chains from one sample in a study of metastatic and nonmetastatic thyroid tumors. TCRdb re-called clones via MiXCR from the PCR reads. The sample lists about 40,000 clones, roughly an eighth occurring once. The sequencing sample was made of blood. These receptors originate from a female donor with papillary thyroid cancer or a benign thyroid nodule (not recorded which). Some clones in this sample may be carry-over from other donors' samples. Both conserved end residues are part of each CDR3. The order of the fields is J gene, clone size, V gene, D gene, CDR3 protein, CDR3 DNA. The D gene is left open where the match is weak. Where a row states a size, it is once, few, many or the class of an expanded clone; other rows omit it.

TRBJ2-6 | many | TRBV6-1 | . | CASSSRAFGANVLTF | TGTGCCAGCAGTTCCCGGGCTTTCGGGGCCAACGTCCTGACTTTC
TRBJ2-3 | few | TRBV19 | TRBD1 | CASWPDTGGPDTQYF | TGTGCCAGTTGGCCTGATACAGGGGGCCCAGATACGCAGTATTTT
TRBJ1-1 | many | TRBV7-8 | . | CASSLVVSRYTEAFF | TGTGCCAGCAGCTTAGTCGTTTCCAGGTACACTGAAGCTTTCTTT
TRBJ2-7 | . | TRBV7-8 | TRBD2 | CASSLVVGGAYEQYF | TGTGCCAGCAGCTTAGTCGTGGGGGGGGCCTACGAGCAGTACTTC
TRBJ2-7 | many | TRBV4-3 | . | CASSQGIDGTGYEQYF | TGCGCCAGCAGCCAAGGGATCGACGGGACTGGTTACGAGCAGTACTTC
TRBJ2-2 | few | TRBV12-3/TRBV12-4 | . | CASSFQAGELFF | TGTGCCAGCAGTTTTCAGGCCGGGGAGCTGTTTTTT
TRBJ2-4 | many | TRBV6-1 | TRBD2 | CASSEILAGRDIQYF | TGTGCCAGCAGTGAAATACTAGCGGGAAGAGACATTCAGTACTTC
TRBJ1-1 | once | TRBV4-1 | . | CASSQEGPLHMDTEAFF | TGCGCCAGCAGCCAAGAAGGGCCCCTCCATATGGACACTGAAGCTTTCTTT
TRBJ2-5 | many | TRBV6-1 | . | CASRKWDLPRETQYF | TGTGCCAGCAGAAAATGGGACCTCCCGCGGGAGACCCAGTACTTC
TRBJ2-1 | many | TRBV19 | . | CASSLGGGKDEQFF | TGTGCCAGTAGCTTAGGGGGAGGGAAGGATGAGCAGTTCTTC
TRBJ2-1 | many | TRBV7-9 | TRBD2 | CASSRQLSSGGSYNEQFF | TGTGCCAGCAGCAGACAACTCTCTAGCGGGGGCTCCTACAATGAGCAGTTCTTC
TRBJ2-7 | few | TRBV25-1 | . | CASSDTPQGAPYEQYF | TGTGCCAGCAGTGACACTCCCCAAGGGGCGCCCTACGAGCAGTACTTC
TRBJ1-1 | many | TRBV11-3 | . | CASSLVLGRALPNTEAFF | TGTGCCAGCAGCTTAGTTTTAGGCAGGGCCCTGCCGAACACTGAAGCTTTCTTT
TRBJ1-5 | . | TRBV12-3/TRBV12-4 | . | CASSPFTFRGEDQPQHF | TGTGCCAGCAGTCCGTTCACTTTTAGGGGTGAAGATCAGCCCCAGCATTTT
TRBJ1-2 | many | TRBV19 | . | CASSMWFGGNYGYTF | TGTGCCAGTAGTATGTGGTTTGGGGGGAACTATGGCTACACCTTC
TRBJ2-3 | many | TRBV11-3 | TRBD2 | CASSPPGAGADTQYF | TGTGCCAGCAGCCCTCCCGGAGCGGGGGCAGATACGCAGTATTTT
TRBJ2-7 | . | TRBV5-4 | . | CASSLRLAGGGGDYEQYF | TGTGCCAGCAGCCTTAGACTAGCTGGAGGGGGTGGAGACTACGAGCAGTACTTC
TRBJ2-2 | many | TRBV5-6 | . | CASSLPGAHTGELFF | TGTGCCAGCAGCCTCCCGGGGGCCCACACCGGGGAGCTGTTTTTT
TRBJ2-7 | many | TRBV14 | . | CASSQDNSYEQYF | TGTGCCAGCAGCCAGGACAACTCCTACGAGCAGTACTTC
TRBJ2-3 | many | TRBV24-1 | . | CATSATDTQYF | TGTGCCACCAGTGCAACAGATACGCAGTATTTT
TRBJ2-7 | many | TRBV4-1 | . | CASSHQLGAYEQYF | TGCGCCAGCAGCCACCAACTAGGGGCCTACGAGCAGTACTTC
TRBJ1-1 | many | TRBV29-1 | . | CSVTLSVNTEAFF | TGCAGCGTGACACTTTCGGTGAACACTGAAGCTTTCTTT
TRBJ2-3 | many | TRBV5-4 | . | CASGSMGNTQYF | TGTGCCAGCGGGAGCATGGGGAATACGCAGTATTTT
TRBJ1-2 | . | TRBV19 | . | CASREAASNYGYTF | TGTGCCAGTAGGGAAGCAGCTTCCAACTATGGCTACACCTTC
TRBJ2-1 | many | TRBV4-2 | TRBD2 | CASGLAGYNEQFF | TGTGCCAGCGGACTAGCGGGGTACAATGAGCAGTTCTTC
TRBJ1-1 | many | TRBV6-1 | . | CASSTQGTEAFF | TGTGCCAGCAGCACCCAGGGCACTGAAGCTTTCTTT
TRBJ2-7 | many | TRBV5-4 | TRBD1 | CASTTGTGASYEQYF | TGTGCCAGCACCACCGGGACAGGGGCCTCCTACGAGCAGTACTTC
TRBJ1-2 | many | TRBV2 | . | CASRGQNYGYTF | TGTGCCAGCAGAGGACAGAACTATGGCTACACCTTC
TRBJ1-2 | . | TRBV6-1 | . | CASSEPGWVRPGYTF | TGTGCCAGCAGTGAACCGGGATGGGTCAGACCTGGCTACACCTTC
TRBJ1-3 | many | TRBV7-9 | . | CASSLDSGAGNTIYF | TGTGCCAGCAGCTTAGATTCAGGGGCTGGAAACACCATATATTTT
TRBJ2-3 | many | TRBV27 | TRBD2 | CASSLKRDTDTQYF | TGTGCCAGCAGTTTAAAGCGGGACACAGATACGCAGTATTTT
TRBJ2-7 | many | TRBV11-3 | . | CASSFGQMRQASYEQYF | TGTGCCAGCAGCTTTGGTCAAATGAGACAGGCCTCCTACGAGCAGTACTTC
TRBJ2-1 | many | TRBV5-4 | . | CASSLGGQSSYNEQFF | TGTGCCAGCAGCTTGGGGGGGCAGAGCTCCTACAATGAGCAGTTCTTC
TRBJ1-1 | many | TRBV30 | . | CAWREPGSTEAFF | TGTGCCTGGAGGGAACCAGGGAGCACTGAAGCTTTCTTT
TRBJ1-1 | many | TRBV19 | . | CASTRGHLNTEAFF | TGTGCCAGTACCCGCGGACACTTGAACACTGAAGCTTTCTTT
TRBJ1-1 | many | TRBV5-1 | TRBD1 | CASGPGQGSNTEAFF | TGCGCCAGCGGGCCGGGACAGGGGTCGAACACTGAAGCTTTCTTT
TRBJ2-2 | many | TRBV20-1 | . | CSANHVSNTGELFF | TGCAGTGCTAATCACGTCTCGAACACCGGGGAGCTGTTTTTT
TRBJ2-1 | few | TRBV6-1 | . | CASSSTGTGGDEQFF | TGTGCCAGCAGTTCCACCGGTACCGGGGGCGATGAGCAGTTCTTC
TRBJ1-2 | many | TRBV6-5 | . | CASSYSTGFDLYTF | TGTGCCAGCAGTTACTCGACAGGTTTCGATCTCTACACCTTC
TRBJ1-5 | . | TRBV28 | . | CASSPPQCGSNQPHHF | TGTGCCAGCAGCCCCCCTCAGTGCGGTAGCAATCAGCCCCATCATTTT
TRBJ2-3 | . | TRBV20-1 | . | CSAMIDGYTQYF | TGCAGTGCTATGATCGATGGATATACGCAGTATTTT
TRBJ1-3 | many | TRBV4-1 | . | CASSSAGSGNTIYF | TGCGCCAGCAGCTCGGCAGGCTCTGGAAACACCATATATTTT
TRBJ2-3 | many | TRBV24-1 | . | CATRSGPDTQYF | TGTGCCACCAGGAGCGGCCCAGATACGCAGTATTTT
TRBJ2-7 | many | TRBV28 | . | CASIRSGRGYEQYF | TGTGCCAGCATTAGGTCAGGACGGGGCTACGAGCAGTACTTC
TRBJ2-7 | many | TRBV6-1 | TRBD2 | CASSVRLAGRSYEQYF | TGTGCCAGCAGTGTCAGACTAGCGGGGCGCTCCTACGAGCAGTACTTC
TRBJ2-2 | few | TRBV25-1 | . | CAISERGRQAGEPFF | TGTGCCATCAGTGAACGGGGCCGACAGGCCGGGGAGCCGTTTTTT
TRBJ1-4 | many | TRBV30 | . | CAGKRAKEKLFF | TGTGCCGGGAAACGGGCGAAAGAAAAACTGTTTTTT
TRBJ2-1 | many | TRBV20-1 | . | CSARGLDRNEQFF | TGCAGTGCTAGAGGACTAGATCGCAATGAGCAGTTCTTC
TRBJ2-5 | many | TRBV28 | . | CASRIDSGIRETQYF | TGTGCCAGCAGAATCGACTCGGGGATTCGAGAGACCCAGTACTTC
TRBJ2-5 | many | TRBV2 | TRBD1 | CASSRGTGEETQYF | TGTGCCAGCAGTCGCGGCACAGGGGAGGAGACCCAGTACTTC
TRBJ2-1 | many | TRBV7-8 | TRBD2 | CASSLGLADKKVAYNEQFF | TGTGCCAGCAGCTTAGGACTAGCGGACAAAAAAGTGGCCTACAATGAGCAGTTCTTC
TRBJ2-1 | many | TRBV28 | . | CASSLSAGSNEQFF | TGTGCCAGCAGTTTATCAGCGGGTAGCAATGAGCAGTTCTTC
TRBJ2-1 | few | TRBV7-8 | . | CASSLGGGQYNEQFF | TGTGCCAGCAGCTTAGGGGGAGGACAGTACAATGAGCAGTTCTTC